The T cell receptor (beta chain) under discussion was sequenced for a study of shared clonotypes between healthy human individuals. Whole-study findings and limits: Some clonotypes were shared by all four sorted-subset donors, while others were not shared. The non-shared ones had lower generation probabilities than the shared ones.

The table lists this clone with a count of one. Its matching antigen is unknown. In the same sample, other DNA sequences code for this CDR3. V was trimmed by 2 bases and J by 2 bases, leaving 9 bases between them. Per the germline V gene, CDR1 is SNHLY and CDR2 is FYNNEI. CDR3 length: 14 residues. For every subset, genomic DNA was evenly distributed across several immunoSEQ plates. Sequencing used immunoSEQ multiplex PCR; TCRdb keeps in-frame clones, though not all of them. The repertoire consists of about 700,000 clones, with 74% occurring once and the leading ten covering approximately 1.7%. The source is a woman aged 25 to 39 in good health. Material for sequencing was memory CD4+ T cells sorted from blood. As for subset: CD45RA-negative fraction. The chain recombines TRBV2 with TRBJ1-2, with D tentatively TRBD1 (5 bases). DNA for the CDR3: TGTGCCAGCAGTGAACGGGGCGGAAACTATGGCTACACCTTC. Translating gives CASSERGGNYGYTF. The full variable domain, in which reference TRBV2 and TRBJ1-2 provide the parts outside the CDR3, is EPEVTQTPSHQVTQMGQEVILRCVPISNHLYFYWYRQILGQKVEFLVSFYNNEISEKSEIFDDQFSVERPDGSNFTLKIRSTKLEDSAMYFCASSERGGNYGYTFGSGTRLTVV.